A selection of T cell receptor beta chains follows, all from one sample in a study of cytomegalovirus exposure and HLA in healthy donors. The method was immunoSEQ multiplex PCR; TCRdb's version includes in-frame clones alone and lacks a portion of them. The sample lists some 190,000 clones, over 65% occurring once. Sequencing was done on a sample of PBMCs. The receptors derive from a man between 40 and 49 years old in good health and CMV-seropositive. Each CDR3 is given with its conserved first and last residue. D genes are given only for firm matches. Only part of the rows carry a size: once, few, many, or a class if the clone is expanded.

j_gene	d_gene	v_gene	abundance	CDR3nt	CDR3aa
TRBJ2-7	TRBD2	TRBV28	.	TGTGCCAGCAGTTTCAGGGGGTGGAGTAGCGGGAGGCGACTCTCCTACGAGCAGTACTTC	CASSFRGWSSGRRLSYEQYF
TRBJ1-1	TRBD1	TRBV6-1	.	TGTGCCAGCAGCCTTGACAGGGGAGAAGCTTTCTTT	CASSLDRGEAFF
TRBJ1-2	TRBD1	TRBV7-8	few	TGTGCCAGCAGCCAATGGCGAGGGGGCCCTTACTATGGCTACACCTTC	CASSQWRGGPYYGYTF
TRBJ2-2	TRBD2	TRBV7-8	.	TGTGCCAGCAGCTTAGATGCGGGAGGCCCCACCGGGGAGCTGTTTTTT	CASSLDAGGPTGELFF
TRBJ2-7	TRBD1	TRBV14	.	TGTGCCAGCAGCCAGTTACAGGGGCCCCGCTACGAGCAGTACTTC	CASSQLQGPRYEQYF
TRBJ2-2	.	TRBV4-1	.	TGCGCCAGCAGCCAAGAGGAACAGGGATTAAACACCGGGGAGCTGTTTTTT	CASSQEEQGLNTGELFF
TRBJ2-7	TRBD1	TRBV7-6	.	TGTGCCAGCAGCTTAGAAGTTTCTGCCGGGACAGGGGGTTACGAGCAGTACTTC	CASSLEVSAGTGGYEQYF
TRBJ1-5	TRBD1	TRBV4-1	.	TGCGCCAGCAGCCAAGAATCGACAGGGAGGCAGCCCCAGCATTTT	CASSQESTGRQPQHF
TRBJ1-4	TRBD1	TRBV18	few	TGTGCCAGCTCACCAGAAGTAGGGGACAGTAAACTGTTTTTT	CASSPEVGDSKLFF
TRBJ2-7	.	TRBV10-3	.	TGTGCCATCAGTGGGACTAAAAACGAGCAGTACTTC	CAISGTKNEQYF
TRBJ2-3	TRBD2	TRBV19	.	TGTGCCAGTAGTATACGGACTAGCGGGAGTGAGGGGGCAGATACGCAGTATTTT	CASSIRTSGSEGADTQYF
TRBJ1-3	TRBD1	TRBV6-6	.	TGTGCCAGCAGTTACAAGAGGACAGGGACTGGAAACACCATATATTTT	CASSYKRTGTGNTIYF
TRBJ1-2	.	TRBV27	.	TGTGCCAGCAGTCCCTCGGGACAAGGCCGGGGGGGCGAACGAGTGTCCACCTTC	CASSPSGQGRGGERVSTF
TRBJ2-2	.	TRBV5-4	.	TGTGCCAGCAGCGACGGGAGCCTCAACACCGGGGAGCTGTTTTTT	CASSDGSLNTGELFF
TRBJ1-2	.	TRBV18	few	TGTGCCAGCTCACCCGACAGATCTAACTATGGCTACACCTTC	CASSPDRSNYGYTF
TRBJ1-2	.	TRBV19	.	TGTGCCAGTGGCAGGCTGCGGGTCGGCTACACCTTC	CASGRLRVGYTF
TRBJ1-2	.	TRBV6-5	.	TGTGCCAGCAGTTTCCGACAAAACTATGGCTACACCTTC	CASSFRQNYGYTF
TRBJ2-1	TRBD2	TRBV28	.	TGTGCCAGCAGTTACCCCCTGGGACTAGCGGAATCCTACAATGAGCAGTTCTTC	CASSYPLGLAESYNEQFF
TRBJ2-3	.	TRBV6-6	.	TGTGCCAGCAGTCCTACGGGTCGGGGTAACACAGATACGCAGTATTTT	CASSPTGRGNTDTQYF
TRBJ2-2	TRBD1	TRBV6-1	once	TGTGCCATCAGTGAGGTCGCAGGGGGGAACACCGGGGAGCTGTTTTTT	CAISEVAGGNTGELFF
TRBJ1-1	TRBD1	TRBV6-5	.	TGTGCCAGCAGTATACGGGACAGGGCCCCGCGAGCTTTCTTT	CASSIRDRAPRAFF
TRBJ1-1	.	TRBV7-9	few	TGTGCCAGCAGCAAAGGGGGCACTGAAGCTTTCTTT	CASSKGGTEAFF
TRBJ2-7	.	TRBV6-1	.	TGTGCCAGCAGCCGACGGACTCCCGGGTACGAGCAGTACTTC	CASSRRTPGYEQYF
TRBJ2-5	.	TRBV5-8	.	TGTGCCAGCAGCTGGAGCAAGTCAGCCCTGTACTTC	CASSWSKSALYF
TRBJ1-3	.	TRBV6-1	.	TGTGCCAGCAGTGAAATAACAGGGCGAAACACCATATATTTT	CASSEITGRNTIYF
TRBJ1-1	.	TRBV6-5	.	TGTGCCAGCGAAATCGGGGGAGCGAACACTGAAGCTTTCTTT	CASEIGGANTEAFF
TRBJ2-2	.	TRBV6-1	.	TGTGCCAGCAGTGTGGCAGGGGGGCGCGGGGAGCTGTTTTTT	CASSVAGGRGELFF
TRBJ2-3	.	TRBV19	few	TGTGCCAGTAGTATTGGGCTAGCGCTCACAGATACGCAGTATTTT	CASSIGLALTDTQYF
TRBJ2-7	.	TRBV5-8	.	TGTGCCAGCAGCTTCCGTGGGTCTAGTCGCGCCTACGAGCAGTACTTC	CASSFRGSSRAYEQYF
TRBJ1-3	TRBD1	TRBV2	.	TGTGCCAGCAAACAGGGGTACTCTGGAACTACCATATATTTT	CASKQGYSGTTIYF
TRBJ2-3	.	TRBV28	.	TGTGCCAGCAGTCGCCGGGGAAAGGCAGATACGCAGTATTTT	CASSRRGKADTQYF
TRBJ2-7	.	TRBV5-8	few	TGTGCCAGCAGCTTTCTGGTGGCCCACGAGCAGTACTTC	CASSFLVAHEQYF
TRBJ1-5	TRBD1	TRBV30	once	TGTGCCTGGAAGACAGGGGATGAGGCCTACAATCAGCCCCAGCATTTT	CAWKTGDEAYNQPQHF
TRBJ2-7	.	TRBV10-3	.	TGTGCCATCTCAGAGGGCGGTACTGGAGTCTACGAGCAGTACTTC	CAISEGGTGVYEQYF
TRBJ2-7	.	TRBV2	few	TGTGCCAGCAGTGGAGGTACCGGAGGAAGGGAGCAGTACTTC	CASSGGTGGREQYF